This T cell receptor beta chain was captured in a study of regulatory T cells in long-lasting Graves disease. V was pared by 8 bases and J by 8 bases, with 14 bases of the junction left unmatched. The CDR3 totals 15 residues. Germline CDR1 reads MDHEN; CDR2 reads SYDVKM. This clonotype occurred many times. The time point was: newly diagnosed GD, antithyroid drugs for less than 3 months. The TCR library used RNA extracted from PBMCs. Sequencing libraries for TCR beta were prepared with iRepertoire HTBI primers and Arm-PCR of CDR3 regions. MiXCR, run by TCRdb on the multiplex PCR reads, gives a single entry per CDR3 protein. The sample shows over 500,000 distinct CDR3 sequences, 15% to 20% of them seen only once. These data were also reused for a study on T cells in Graves' hyperthyroidism and ophthalmopathy.

The input for sequencing was peripheral blood mononuclear cells (PBMCs), taken at new diagnosis, from a patient treated with antithyroid drugs. The rearrangement links TRBV28 to TRBJ1-2; 10 bases match TRBD1. This TCR derives from a woman aged 25 to 39 with Graves disease. The CDR3 DNA reads TGTGCCAGCCAGGCGCCAGGGACAGGGGAAGTAGGCTACACCTTC. Its translation: CASQAPGTGEVGYTF.